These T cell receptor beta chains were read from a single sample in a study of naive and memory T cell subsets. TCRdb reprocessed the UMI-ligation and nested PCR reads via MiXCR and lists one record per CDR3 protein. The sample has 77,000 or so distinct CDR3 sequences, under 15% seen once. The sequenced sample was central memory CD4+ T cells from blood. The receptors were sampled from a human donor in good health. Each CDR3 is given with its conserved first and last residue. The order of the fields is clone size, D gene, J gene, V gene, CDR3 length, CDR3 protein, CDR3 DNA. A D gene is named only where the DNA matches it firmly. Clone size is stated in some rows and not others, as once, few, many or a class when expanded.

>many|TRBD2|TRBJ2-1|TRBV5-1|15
CASSRLADFSNEQFF
TGCGCCAGCAGCAGGCTAGCGGACTTCTCCAATGAGCAGTTCTTC
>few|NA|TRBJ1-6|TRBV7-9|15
CASSSRPGYNSPLHF
TGTGCCAGCAGCTCCCGACCGGGCTATAATTCACCCCTCCACTTT
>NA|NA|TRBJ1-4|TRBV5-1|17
CASSLAPVGATNEKLFF
TGCGCCAGCAGCTTGGCCCCTGTGGGGGCAACTAATGAAAAACTGTTTTTT
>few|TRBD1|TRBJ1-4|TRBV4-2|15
CASSQSTGGWEKLFF
TGTGCCAGCAGCCAATCTACAGGGGGCTGGGAAAAACTGTTTTTT
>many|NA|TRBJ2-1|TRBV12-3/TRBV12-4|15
CASRAQSGSYNEQFF
TGTGCCAGCAGGGCCCAAAGCGGTTCCTACAATGAGCAGTTCTTC
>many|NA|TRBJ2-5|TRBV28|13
CASSQQGLETQYF
TGTGCCAGCAGCCAACAGGGATTAGAGACCCAGTACTTC
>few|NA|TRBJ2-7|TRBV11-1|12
CASSLGRLEQYF
TGTGCCAGCAGCTTAGGACGCCTCGAGCAGTACTTC
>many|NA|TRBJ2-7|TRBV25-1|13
CASSDAGTYEQYF
TGTGCCAGCAGTGACGCCGGAACCTACGAGCAGTACTTC
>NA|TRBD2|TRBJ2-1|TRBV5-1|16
CASSHSSGSSYNEQFF
TGCGCCAGCAGCCATTCCAGCGGGAGTTCCTACAATGAGCAGTTCTTC
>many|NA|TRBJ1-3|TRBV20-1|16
CSARDLLRQNGNTIYF
TGCAGTGCTAGAGATCTATTACGGCAAAACGGAAACACCATATATTTT
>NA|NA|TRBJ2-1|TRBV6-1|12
CASSEKLGQQFF
TGTGCCAGCAGTGAAAAGCTGGGACAGCAGTTCTTC
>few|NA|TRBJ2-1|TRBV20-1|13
CSARSRANNEQFF
TGCAGTGCTAGATCAAGAGCGAACAATGAGCAGTTCTTC
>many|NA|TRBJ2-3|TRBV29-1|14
CSVDPSWSTDTQYF
TGCAGCGTTGACCCTAGCTGGAGCACAGATACGCAGTATTTT
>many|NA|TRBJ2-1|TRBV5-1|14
CASMSGTGYNEQFF
TGCGCCAGCATGAGCGGGACAGGTTACAATGAGCAGTTCTTC
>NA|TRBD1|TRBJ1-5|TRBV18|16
CASSPSDRAFNQPQHF
TGTGCCAGCTCACCGTCAGACAGGGCCTTCAATCAGCCCCAGCATTTT
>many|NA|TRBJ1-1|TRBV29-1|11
CSVGEATEAFF
TGCAGCGTTGGGGAGGCCACTGAAGCTTTCTTT
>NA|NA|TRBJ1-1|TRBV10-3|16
CAIRIQGHLLDTEAFF
TGTGCCATCAGAATACAGGGCCATCTTTTGGACACTGAAGCTTTCTTT
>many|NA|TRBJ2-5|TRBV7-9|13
CASSSRALPRWHF
TGTGCCAGCAGCTCCCGGGCCTTACCCCGCTGGCACTTC
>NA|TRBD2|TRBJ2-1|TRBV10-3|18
CAIQNVAGGSLSYNEQFF
TGTGCCATCCAGAACGTAGCGGGAGGTTCCCTTTCCTACAATGAGCAGTTCTTC
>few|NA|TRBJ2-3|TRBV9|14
CASRWGALTDTQYF
TGTGCCAGCAGATGGGGGGCTCTCACAGATACGCAGTATTTT
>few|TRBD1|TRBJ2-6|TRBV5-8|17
CASSLRGLGAGANVLTF
TGTGCCAGCAGCTTGAGGGGGCTCGGGGCTGGGGCCAACGTCCTGACTTTC
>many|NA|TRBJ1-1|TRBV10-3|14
CAISEVLRGSEAFF
TGTGCCATCAGTGAGGTTCTTCGGGGCTCTGAAGCTTTCTTT
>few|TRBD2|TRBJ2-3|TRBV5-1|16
CASSQEAGGSTDTQYF
TGCGCCAGCAGCCAGGAAGCGGGAGGAAGCACAGATACGCAGTATTTT
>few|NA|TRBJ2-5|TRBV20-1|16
CSAEGGIWTNQETQYF
TGCAGTGCCGAGGGGGGAATCTGGACAAACCAAGAGACCCAGTACTTC
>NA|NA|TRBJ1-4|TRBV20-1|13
CSAPTQPNEKLFF
TGCAGTGCTCCCACCCAACCCAATGAAAAACTGTTTTTT
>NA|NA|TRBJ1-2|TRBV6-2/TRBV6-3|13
CASKPSGEYGYTF
TGTGCCAGCAAACCGTCAGGGGAATATGGCTACACCTTC
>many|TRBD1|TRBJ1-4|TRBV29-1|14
CSVGEGQRDEKLFF
TGCAGCGTTGGGGAGGGACAGCGGGATGAAAAACTGTTTTTT
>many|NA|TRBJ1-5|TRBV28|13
CASSLLSNQPQHF
TGTGCCAGCAGTTTACTAAGCAATCAGCCCCAGCATTTT
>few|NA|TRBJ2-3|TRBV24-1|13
CATNPGTPDTQYF
TGTGCCACCAACCCAGGGACGCCAGATACGCAGTATTTT
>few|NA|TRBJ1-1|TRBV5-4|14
CASSLVHGSTEAFF
TGTGCCAGCAGCTTGGTACATGGTTCCACTGAAGCTTTCTTT
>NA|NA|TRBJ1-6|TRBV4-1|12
CASSQGISPLHF
TGCGCCAGCAGCCAGGGGATCTCACCCCTCCACTTT
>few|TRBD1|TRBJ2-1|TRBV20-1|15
CSAWAPGQGASEQFF
TGCAGTGCTTGGGCACCGGGACAGGGGGCGAGTGAGCAGTTCTTC
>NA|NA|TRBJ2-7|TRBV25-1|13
CASRWGTDYEQYF
TGTGCCAGCAGGTGGGGAACGGACTACGAGCAGTACTTC
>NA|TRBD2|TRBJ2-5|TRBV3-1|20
CASSRSFPRNSGGSRETQYF
TGTGCCAGCAGCCGTTCGTTCCCGCGGAATAGTGGCGGGAGTAGAGAGACCCAGTACTTC
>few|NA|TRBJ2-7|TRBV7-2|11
CASSLVHEQYF
TGTGCCAGCAGCTTAGTGCACGAGCAGTACTTC
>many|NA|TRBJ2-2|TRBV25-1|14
CASSAGQLTGELFF
TGTGCCAGCAGCGCGGGACAGCTCACCGGGGAGCTGTTTTTT
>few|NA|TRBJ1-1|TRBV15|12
CATRGQDTEAFF
TGTGCCACCAGAGGGCAGGACACTGAAGCTTTCTTT
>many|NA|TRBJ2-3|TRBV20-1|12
CSASYRGDTQYF
TGCAGTGCTAGTTACAGAGGAGATACGCAGTATTTT
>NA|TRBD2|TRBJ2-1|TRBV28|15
CASSPGLAGVGKQFF
TGTGCCAGCAGCCCCGGGCTAGCGGGAGTGGGGAAGCAGTTCTTC
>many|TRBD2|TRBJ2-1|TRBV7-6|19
CASSLVGPSGRISYNEQFF
TGTGCCAGCAGCTTAGTTGGCCCTAGCGGGAGGATTTCCTACAATGAGCAGTTCTTC
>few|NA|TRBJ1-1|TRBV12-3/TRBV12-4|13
CASSLVMNTEAFF
TGTGCCAGCAGTTTAGTGATGAACACTGAAGCTTTCTTT
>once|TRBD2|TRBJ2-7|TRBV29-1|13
CSVWASGVYEQYF
TGCAGCGTTTGGGCTAGCGGGGTCTACGAGCAGTACTTC
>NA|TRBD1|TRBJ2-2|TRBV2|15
CASSEGGGGTGELFF
TGTGCCAGCAGTGAAGGAGGGGGCGGGACCGGGGAGCTGTTTTTT
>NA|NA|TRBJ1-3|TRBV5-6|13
CASSLGRQNTIYF
TGTGCCAGCAGCTTGGGACGGCAGAACACCATATATTTT
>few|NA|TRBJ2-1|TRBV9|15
CASSVGGADYNEQFF
TGTGCCAGCAGCGTAGGTGGAGCGGACTACAATGAGCAGTTCTTC
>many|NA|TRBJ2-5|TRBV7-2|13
CASSSRREETQYF
TGTGCCAGCAGCTCTCGACGGGAAGAGACCCAGTACTTC
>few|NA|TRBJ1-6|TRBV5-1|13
CASSLQQGSPLHF
TGCGCCAGCAGCTTGCAGCAGGGTTCACCCCTCCACTTT
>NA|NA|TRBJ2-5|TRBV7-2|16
CASSLAPSWGQETQYF
TGTGCCAGCAGCTTAGCCCCGAGTTGGGGCCAAGAGACCCAGTACTTC
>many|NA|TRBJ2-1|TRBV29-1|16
CSVEDGAFSSYNEQFF
TGCAGCGTTGAAGATGGGGCGTTTAGCTCCTACAATGAGCAGTTCTTC
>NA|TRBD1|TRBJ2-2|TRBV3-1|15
CASSQGQGNTGELFF
TGTGCCAGCAGCCAAGGACAGGGGAACACCGGGGAGCTGTTTTTT
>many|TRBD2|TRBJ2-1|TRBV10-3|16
CAISPLAGGTYNEQFF
TGTGCCATCAGTCCTCTAGCGGGAGGTACCTACAATGAGCAGTTCTTC
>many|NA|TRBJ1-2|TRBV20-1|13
CSASPGGDYGYTF
TGCAGTGCTAGTCCTGGGGGGGACTATGGCTACACCTTC
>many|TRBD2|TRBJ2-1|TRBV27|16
CASSTLLAGHYNEQFF
TGTGCCAGCAGTACGCTACTAGCGGGGCATTACAATGAGCAGTTCTTC
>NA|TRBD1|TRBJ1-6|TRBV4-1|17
CASSQANFGTDNSPLHF
TGCGCCAGCAGCCAAGCGAACTTTGGGACAGATAATTCACCCCTCCACTTT
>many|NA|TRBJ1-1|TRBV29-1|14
CSVESTIQGTEAFF
TGCAGCGTTGAAAGTACCATTCAAGGCACTGAAGCTTTCTTT